The clone carrying this T cell receptor (beta chain) appeared a few times. Combining a sample-barcoded 5' primer with a J-beta primer mix, a second PCR ran for roughly 6 to 12 cycles. TCRdb processed the 5' RACE reads anew with MiXCR; each CDR3 protein has one entry. The table lists nearly 800,000 distinct CDR3 sequences, 20% to 30% of them singletons. The sample originates from a study of blood T cells in healthy people across ages. CDR1 is SQVTM and CDR2 is ANQGSEA in the germline V gene. Trimming removed 2 bases from V and 11 bases from J, with 27 bases in between. This CDR3 contains 16 residues. The same sample was also used in a study of T cells of mothers and their children. This second report adds: When the second PCR was run, its M1S primer added sample barcodes and 2-4 random nucleotides. Versus unrelated pairs, overlap was slightly higher in related mother-child pairs, without reaching significance.

The sequenced material came from blood. The V gene is TRBV29-1, the J gene TRBJ2-5; possible D gene TRBD1, 6 bases. This TCR was recovered from a boy aged 5-17 years in good health. The CDR3: CSVEWAGENLSYEQYF. Written as DNA, the CDR3 is TGCAGCGTTGAATGGGCAGGGGAAAATCTCTCCTACGAACAGTACTTC.